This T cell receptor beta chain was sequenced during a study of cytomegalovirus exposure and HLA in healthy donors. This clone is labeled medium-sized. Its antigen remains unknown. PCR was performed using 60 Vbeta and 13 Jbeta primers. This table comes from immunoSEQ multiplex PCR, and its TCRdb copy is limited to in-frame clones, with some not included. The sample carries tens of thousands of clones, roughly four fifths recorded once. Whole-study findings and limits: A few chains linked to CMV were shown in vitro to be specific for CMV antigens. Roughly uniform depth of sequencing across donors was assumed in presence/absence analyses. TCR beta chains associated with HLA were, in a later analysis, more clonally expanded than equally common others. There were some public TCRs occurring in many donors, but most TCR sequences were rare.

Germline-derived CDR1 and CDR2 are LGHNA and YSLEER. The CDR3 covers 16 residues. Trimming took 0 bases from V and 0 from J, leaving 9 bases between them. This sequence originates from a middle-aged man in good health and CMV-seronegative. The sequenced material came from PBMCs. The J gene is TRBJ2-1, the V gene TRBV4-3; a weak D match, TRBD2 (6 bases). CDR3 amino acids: CASSQDRDFSYNEQFF. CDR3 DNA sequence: TGCGCCAGCAGCCAAGACAGGGACTTCTCCTACAATGAGCAGTTCTTC.